The rows below give T cell receptor beta chains drawn from one sample of a study of regulatory T cells in long-lasting Graves disease. TCRdb ran MiXCR on the multiplex PCR reads and lists one entry per CDR3 protein. The sample lists about 310,000 distinct CDR3 sequences; about 20% were seen once. Specimen: peripheral blood mononuclear cells (PBMCs), collected at new diagnosis, from a patient treated with antithyroid drugs. The receptors were gathered from a female donor with Graves disease. Each CDR3 is given with its conserved first and last residue. Fields, in order: clone size, D gene, V gene, J gene, CDR3 DNA, CDR3 protein. D genes are given only for firm matches. A clone size is listed for some rows: how often the clone was seen (once, few, many), or a class if it is expanded.

clone_size: NA
d_call: TRBD1
v_call: TRBV28
j_call: TRBJ2-7
cdr3_nt: TGTGCCAGCAGTCCCCCGGACAGGGGAGGCGAGCAGTACTTC
cdr3_aa: CASSPPDRGGEQYF

clone_size: few
d_call: NA
v_call: TRBV5-6
j_call: TRBJ2-7
cdr3_nt: TGTGCCAGCAGCTTGGGCCGCAGTGTCTACGAGCAGTACTTC
cdr3_aa: CASSLGRSVYEQYF

clone_size: many
d_call: TRBD1
v_call: TRBV9
j_call: TRBJ1-1
cdr3_nt: TGTGCCAGCAGCGTAGAAGGACAGGGGAACACTGAAGCTTTCTTT
cdr3_aa: CASSVEGQGNTEAFF

clone_size: many
d_call: NA
v_call: TRBV7-9
j_call: TRBJ2-7
cdr3_nt: TGTGCCAGCAGCTTCCCCCCCGGGCAGGGGAATAGGTACGAGCAGTACTTC
cdr3_aa: CASSFPPGQGNRYEQYF

clone_size: NA
d_call: NA
v_call: TRBV2
j_call: TRBJ2-7
cdr3_nt: TGTGCCAGCAGTGAAGGGACAGTACCTCGGCCCTACGAGCAGTACTTC
cdr3_aa: CASSEGTVPRPYEQYF

clone_size: many
d_call: NA
v_call: TRBV5-5
j_call: TRBJ1-2
cdr3_nt: TGTGCCAGCAGCTTGAGGGGTGGTGCCAGAAACTATGGCTACACCTTC
cdr3_aa: CASSLRGGARNYGYTF

clone_size: many
d_call: NA
v_call: TRBV11-3
j_call: TRBJ1-1
cdr3_nt: TGTGCCAGCAGCTTAAGGCCGAACACTGAAGCTTTCTTT
cdr3_aa: CASSLRPNTEAFF

clone_size: many
d_call: TRBD2
v_call: TRBV12-3/TRBV12-4
j_call: TRBJ2-3
cdr3_nt: TGTGCCAGCAGGCGGGAGGAGGCGGGTGTAAATACGCAGTATTTT
cdr3_aa: CASRREEAGVNTQYF

clone_size: NA
d_call: TRBD1
v_call: TRBV11-3
j_call: TRBJ1-1
cdr3_nt: TGTGCCAGCAGCTCTAATACAGGGGAGACTGAAGCTTTCTTT
cdr3_aa: CASSSNTGETEAFF

clone_size: few
d_call: NA
v_call: TRBV19
j_call: TRBJ2-3
cdr3_nt: TGTGCCAGTAGTATCGGCGGGACCATCATCACAGATACGCAGTATTTT
cdr3_aa: CASSIGGTIITDTQYF

clone_size: many
d_call: TRBD2
v_call: TRBV11-2
j_call: TRBJ2-7
cdr3_nt: TGTGCCAGCAACCCTAGCGGGAGCGGTCCCTACGAGCAGTACTTC
cdr3_aa: CASNPSGSGPYEQYF

clone_size: few
d_call: TRBD1
v_call: TRBV19
j_call: TRBJ2-1
cdr3_nt: TGTGCCAGTAGTGTCTGGACAGGTTCGAGTATCAATGAGCAGTTCTTC
cdr3_aa: CASSVWTGSSINEQFF

clone_size: many
d_call: NA
v_call: TRBV2
j_call: TRBJ1-2
cdr3_nt: TGTGCAGATTATGGGCAGGGACACTATGGCTACACCTTC
cdr3_aa: CADYGQGHYGYTF

clone_size: many
d_call: NA
v_call: TRBV28
j_call: TRBJ1-5
cdr3_nt: TGTGCCAGCAGTTTATACCTCACTTGGAGGGAACTGCATCAGCCCCAGCATTTT
cdr3_aa: CASSLYLTWRELHQPQHF

clone_size: many
d_call: TRBD2
v_call: TRBV6-2/TRBV6-3
j_call: TRBJ2-7
cdr3_nt: TGTGCCAGCAGTCGAAGAACTAGCGACTACGAGCAGTACTTC
cdr3_aa: CASSRRTSDYEQYF

clone_size: NA
d_call: NA
v_call: TRBV19
j_call: TRBJ2-5
cdr3_nt: TGTGCCAGTAGCTCCCCGAGGGGACCACAAGAGACCCAGTACTTC
cdr3_aa: CASSSPRGPQETQYF

clone_size: NA
d_call: NA
v_call: TRBV2
j_call: TRBJ2-1
cdr3_nt: TGTGCCAGCAGGGGGACCCCCCCCTACAATGAGCAGTTCTTC
cdr3_aa: CASRGTPPYNEQFF

clone_size: few
d_call: NA
v_call: TRBV6-6
j_call: TRBJ2-5
cdr3_nt: TGTGCCAGCAGTTACTCGCATGGGCTTTTGGGAATGGAGGGAGAGACCCAGTACTTC
cdr3_aa: CASSYSHGLLGMEGETQYF

clone_size: NA
d_call: NA
v_call: TRBV19
j_call: TRBJ1-5
cdr3_nt: TGTGCCACCGGGCGTCAGCCCCAGCATTTT
cdr3_aa: CATGRQPQHF

clone_size: many
d_call: NA
v_call: TRBV29-1
j_call: TRBJ1-1
cdr3_nt: TGCAGCGTTGTTAATTCCGCTGAAGCTTTCTTT
cdr3_aa: CSVVNSAEAFF

clone_size: once
d_call: TRBD2
v_call: TRBV6-1
j_call: TRBJ2-3
cdr3_nt: TGTGCCAGCAGCTTACAACCGGGACTAGCGGGAGGGCGTGGAGATACGCAGTATTTT
cdr3_aa: CASSLQPGLAGGRGDTQYF

clone_size: NA
d_call: TRBD2
v_call: TRBV6-1
j_call: TRBJ2-7
cdr3_nt: TGTGCCAGCAGTGAAGCTAGACTAGCGGGATTCTACGAGCAGTACTTC
cdr3_aa: CASSEARLAGFYEQYF

clone_size: many
d_call: NA
v_call: TRBV12-3/TRBV12-4
j_call: TRBJ2-1
cdr3_nt: TGTGCCAGCAGACCCCCAGCGGGTGAGAATGGTGAGCAGTTCTTC
cdr3_aa: CASRPPAGENGEQFF

clone_size: many
d_call: NA
v_call: TRBV11-2
j_call: TRBJ1-2
cdr3_nt: TGTGCCAGCAGGGGATCCGGAGACGGCTACACCTTC
cdr3_aa: CASRGSGDGYTF

clone_size: once
d_call: TRBD1
v_call: TRBV12-3/TRBV12-4
j_call: TRBJ1-2
cdr3_nt: TGTGCCAGCAGACTGCAGGGGGAGGATGGCTACACCTTC
cdr3_aa: CASRLQGEDGYTF

clone_size: many
d_call: TRBD1
v_call: TRBV5-1
j_call: TRBJ2-7
cdr3_nt: TGCGCCAGCAGCGCGACAGGGGACGAGCAGTACTTC
cdr3_aa: CASSATGDEQYF

clone_size: many
d_call: TRBD2
v_call: TRBV11-3
j_call: TRBJ2-1
cdr3_nt: TGTGCCAGCGAGGGGCGGGGGGGTCACAATGAGCAGTTCTTC
cdr3_aa: CASEGRGGHNEQFF

clone_size: many
d_call: NA
v_call: TRBV19
j_call: TRBJ2-5
cdr3_nt: TGTGCCAGTAGTATAAATCGACAGGCCCAAGAGACCCAGTACTTC
cdr3_aa: CASSINRQAQETQYF

clone_size: many
d_call: TRBD1
v_call: TRBV2
j_call: TRBJ2-7
cdr3_nt: TGTGCCAGCAGTGAACCCGGGACAGGTGCCTACGAGCAGTACTTC
cdr3_aa: CASSEPGTGAYEQYF